This TCR beta chain appears in the sequencing data of a study of beta chain features in type 1 diabetes. Overall study context: Sorted cells from all samples, numbering almost 110 million, were examined.

The CDR3 covers 14 residues. Germline trimming cut 3 bases from V and 6 bases from J; bases unmatched to any gene: 6. Germline V gene lookup returns CDR1 KGHSH and CDR2 LQKENI. General observations from the study: Across all four CD4+ subsets, people with type 1 diabetes showed modestly shorter TCRB CDR3s. VDJ junctions from type 1 diabetes patients carried fewer insertions and larger deletions.

This clone was detected a few times. Antigen unknown. Expressed TCRB transcripts were sequenced because the isolated RNA had all been reverse transcribed beforehand. Sequenced by immunoSEQ multiplex PCR; TCRdb stores in-frame clones only, minus some. This sample has hundreds of thousands of clones, with around a sixth found just once. A sort by CD45RO/CCR7/CD25/CD127/CD95/CD27 yielded CD4+ naive, central memory, regulatory and stem cell-like memory cells. The chain uses TRBV18 and TRBJ1-2; 8 bases line up with TRBD1. The TCR was taken from a man between 18 and 35 years old in good health. The sample consisted of naive CD4+ T cells from blood. CDR3 bases: TGTGCCAGCTCACCTACCGACAGGGGAGATGGCTACACCTTC. It specifies CASSPTDRGDGYTF.